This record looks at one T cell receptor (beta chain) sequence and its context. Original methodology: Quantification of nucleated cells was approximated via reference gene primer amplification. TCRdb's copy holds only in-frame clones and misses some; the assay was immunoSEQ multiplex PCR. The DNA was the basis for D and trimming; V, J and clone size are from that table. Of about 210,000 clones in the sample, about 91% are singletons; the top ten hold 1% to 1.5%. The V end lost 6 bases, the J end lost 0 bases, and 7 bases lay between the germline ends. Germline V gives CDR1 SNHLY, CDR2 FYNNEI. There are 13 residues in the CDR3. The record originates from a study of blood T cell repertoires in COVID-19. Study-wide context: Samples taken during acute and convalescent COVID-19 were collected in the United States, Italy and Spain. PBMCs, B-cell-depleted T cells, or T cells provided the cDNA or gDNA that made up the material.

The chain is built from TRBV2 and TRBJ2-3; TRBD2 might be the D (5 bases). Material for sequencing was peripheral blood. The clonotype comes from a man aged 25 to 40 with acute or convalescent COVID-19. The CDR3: CASRRDSTDTQYF. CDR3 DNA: TGTGCCAGCAGGAGGGATAGCACAGATACGCAGTATTTT. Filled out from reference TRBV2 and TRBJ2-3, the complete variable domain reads EPEVTQTPSHQVTQMGQEVILRCVPISNHLYFYWYRQILGQKVEFLVSFYNNEISEKSEIFDDQFSVERPDGSNFTLKIRSTKLEDSAMYFCASRRDSTDTQYFGPGTRLTVL.